This TCR beta chain emerged from a study of T cells in lung cancer brain metastases (dated by TCRdb to between 2018 and 2020). Regarding the study in general: About 85% of the 20 patients had a history of tobacco use, with a median of around 38 pack-years. A median age at first diagnosis of around 57 years was recorded for the patients, of whom eight or nine were male and 11 were female. The cohort comprised some 20 patients contributing roughly 40 specimens, one primary lung lesion and one brain metastasis each. In this study, the TCR beta CDR3 repertoires of fully resected primary non-small cell lung cancers were compared with those of paired brain metastases. Of the 20 to 25 patients, under 19 received no interval therapy between resection of the primary and resection of the metastasis. DNA integrity number averaged around 3.8 in both primary and metastatic specimens, with no significant difference between sites. The primary and brain metastasis specimens were acquired a median of about 330 days apart.

Paper-wide results and their limitations: Most clones were found to be lesion-specific, and limited overlap was observed between paired lesions (mean Morisita index about 0.24). The ten most abundant clones made up a significantly larger repertoire fraction in brain metastases than primaries, suggesting clonal expansion. Effects of preoperative corticosteroids on T cell infiltration in brain metastases could not be controlled. Brain metastases contained significantly fewer unique productive clones than the paired primaries (median about 1,500 versus 4,500). DNA fragmentation in FFPE samples may have prevented retrieval of the complete infiltrating T cell repertoire.

Between roughly 2 and 4.92 ug genomic DNA was input per sample, with paired samples receiving equal DNA input. TCR beta libraries were constructed with the immunoSEQ hsTCRbeta Kit, with multiplexed V and J gene primers used across two PCR steps. The pooled libraries, together with positive and negative controls, were sequenced on an Illumina MiSeq running a 100-cycle paired-end protocol. The paper's data handling went like this. Raw data were processed by the immunoSEQ vendor into normalized, annotated TCR beta repertoire reports. Richness was defined as the number of unique clones by nucleotide sequence, and the iChao1 and Efron-Thisted estimators were used to extrapolate total richness. Paired lesions were characterized and compared using Pielou's evenness, Simpson's index, top-ten clone proportional abundance, and the Morisita overlap index. TCRdb's version of the immuneACCESS table is confined to in-frame rearrangements and falls short of the full clone set. An unresolved V gene accounts for under half of the shortfall where checked; the remainder is of unknown origin. V and J calls and clone size are given by that table; D and trimming were obtained from the DNA. The sample has several thousand clones on record, nearly 90% of them singletons. 4.5% to 6% of the sample is in the top ten clones.

Patients had resection either for delayed recurrence of a solitary brain metastasis or for synchronous oligometastatic disease. To avoid including cancers other than NSCLC, any patient with a history of multiple malignancies was excluded. Tumor areas were macrodissected from five deparaffinized 10 um unstained sections guided by marked H&E slides. All specimens were fixed in formalin and embedded in paraffin (FFPE). The AllPrep DNA/RNA FFPE Kit was used for extraction of genomic DNA. This clone was picked up one time. This clone's antigen is unknown. No clone much larger than this one lies a single base away; base qualities are absent. Specimen: tumor tissue from the primary lung tumor. This specimen's cell subset or site label, per the study, means: primary lung cancer lesion. This clonotype originated in a woman aged 45-59 years with non-small cell lung cancer.

The CDR3 reads as follows: CASSGTGIRGSPLHF. The DNA sequence is given as TGTGCCAGCAGCGGGACGGGAATACGAGGGTCACCCCTCCACTTT. The rearranged chain carries TRBV25-1 and TRBJ1-6, with a weak D call of TRBD1 (5 bases match). V loses 6 bases of germline sequence and J loses 10 bases, and the interval between the two ends is 19 bases. CDR1 and CDR2 (MGHDK, SYGVNS) derive from the germline V gene. The CDR3 covers 15 residues, taking in both the cysteine and the phenylalanine. Only CDR3 DNA remains: 45 bases, in frame from the first base.